The present T cell receptor beta chain was sequenced within a study of T cells in narcolepsy. In the study overall: Healthy controls were enrolled alongside patients with narcolepsy type 1 or type 2.

With regard to this clone: Its antigen remains unidentified.

The CDR3 length is 15 residues. V dropped 1 base and J dropped 4 bases, with 17 bases sitting between them. Germline CDR1 GTSNPN, CDR2 SVGIG (reference sequence). TCRdb keeps only in-frame clones here, not all; method: immunoSEQ multiplex PCR. The sample includes about 26,000 clones, 70% to 85% of them seen just once. Broader study findings: HCRT-specific and TRIB2-specific autoreactive clonotypes appeared among same-patient CSF and blood CD4+ clonotypes. Autoreactive clonotypes reportedly recurred in blood of same and different patients, not controls.

The chain links TRBV30 to TRBJ2-7; D remains unclear. Sequenced input: memory (CD45RA-) CD4+ T cells from blood. This sequence originates from a human donor in good health. The chain's CDR3 is CAWSDSATRRYEQYF. The DNA of the CDR3 is TGTGCCTGGAGTGATTCAGCTACAAGGCGGTACGAGCAGTACTTC.